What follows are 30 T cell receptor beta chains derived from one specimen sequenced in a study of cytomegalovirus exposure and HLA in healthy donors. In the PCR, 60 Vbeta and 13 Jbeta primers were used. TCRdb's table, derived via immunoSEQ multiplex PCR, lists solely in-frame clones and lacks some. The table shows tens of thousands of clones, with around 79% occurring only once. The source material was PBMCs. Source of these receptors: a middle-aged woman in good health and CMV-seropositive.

The CDR3 DNA is TGTGCCAGCAGTCGATCTAGCGGGTCCCCCTGGGAGCAGTACTTC. It yields the protein CASSRSSGSPWEQYF. This sequence joins TRBV6-1 and TRBJ2-7; 8 nucleotides agree with TRBD2. CDR3 size: 15 residues. Germline V gives CDR1 MNHNS, CDR2 SASEGT. Trimming cost V 5 bases and J 7 bases; bases outside gene matches: 13.

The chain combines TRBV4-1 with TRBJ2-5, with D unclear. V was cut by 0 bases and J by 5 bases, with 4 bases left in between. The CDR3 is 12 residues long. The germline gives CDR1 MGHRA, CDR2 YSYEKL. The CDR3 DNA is TGCGCCAGCAGCCAAGAAGAGGAGACCCAGTACTTC. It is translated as CASSQEEETQYF.

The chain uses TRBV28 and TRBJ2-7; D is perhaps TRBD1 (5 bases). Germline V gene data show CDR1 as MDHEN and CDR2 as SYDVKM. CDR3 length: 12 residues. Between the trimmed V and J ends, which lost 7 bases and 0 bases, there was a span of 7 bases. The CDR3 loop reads CASKDISYEQYF. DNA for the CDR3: TGTGCCAGCAAGGACATCTCCTACGAGCAGTACTTC.

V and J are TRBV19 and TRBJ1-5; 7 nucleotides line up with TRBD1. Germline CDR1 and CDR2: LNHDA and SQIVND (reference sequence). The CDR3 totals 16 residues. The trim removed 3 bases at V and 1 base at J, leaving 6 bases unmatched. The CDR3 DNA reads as TGTGCCAGTAGTATGGGTAGCAGGGGGAGCAATCAGCCCCAGCATTTT. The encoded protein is CASSMGSRGSNQPQHF.

CDR3 coding DNA: TGTGCCAGCAGCCAAGAAGCGGGGAACACTGAAGCTTTCTTT. This translates into CASSQEAGNTEAFF. The chain joins TRBV4-2 to TRBJ1-1; no clear D. V gave up 0 bases and J gave up 1 base, with 6 bases separating them. The CDR3 is made up of 14 amino acids. Looked up from germline, CDR1 is LGHNA and CDR2 is YNFKEQ.

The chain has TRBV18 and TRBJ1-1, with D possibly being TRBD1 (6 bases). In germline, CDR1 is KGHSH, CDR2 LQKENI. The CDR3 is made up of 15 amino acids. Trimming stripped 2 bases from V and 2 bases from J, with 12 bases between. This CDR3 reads CASSPRRTDNTEAFF. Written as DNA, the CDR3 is TGTGCCAGCTCACCAAGACGGACAGATAACACTGAAGCTTTCTTT.

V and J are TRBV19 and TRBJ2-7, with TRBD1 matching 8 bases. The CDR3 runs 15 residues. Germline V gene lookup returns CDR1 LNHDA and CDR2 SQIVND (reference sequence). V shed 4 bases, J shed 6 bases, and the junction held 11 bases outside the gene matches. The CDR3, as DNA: TGTGCCAGTAGTACAGGACAGGGCTTATCTTTCGAGCAGTACTTC. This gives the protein CASSTGQGLSFEQYF.

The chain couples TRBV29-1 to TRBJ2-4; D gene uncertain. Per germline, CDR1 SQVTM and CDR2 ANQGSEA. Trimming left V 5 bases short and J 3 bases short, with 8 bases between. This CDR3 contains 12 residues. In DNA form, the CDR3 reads TGCAGCGTTAGACTCATCAAAAACATTCAGTACTTC. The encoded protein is CSVRLIKNIQYF.

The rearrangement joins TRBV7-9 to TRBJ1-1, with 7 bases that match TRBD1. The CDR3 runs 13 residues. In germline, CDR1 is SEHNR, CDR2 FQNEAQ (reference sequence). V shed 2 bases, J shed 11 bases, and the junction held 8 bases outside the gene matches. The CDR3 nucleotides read TGTGCCAGCAGCTTAACTACAGGGGCCCGGGCTTTCTTT. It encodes CASSLTTGARAFF.

The CDR3 is CASSLQGREQYF. The DNA for the CDR3 is TGTGCCAGCAGCCTACAGGGACGCGAGCAGTACTTC. The chain joins TRBV13 to TRBJ2-5; a weak D match, TRBD1 (6 bases). The DNA matches TRBJ2-7 better at its end, which makes the J call doubtful. This CDR3 contains 12 residues. Germline CDR1 reads PRHDT; CDR2 reads FYEKMQ (reference sequence).

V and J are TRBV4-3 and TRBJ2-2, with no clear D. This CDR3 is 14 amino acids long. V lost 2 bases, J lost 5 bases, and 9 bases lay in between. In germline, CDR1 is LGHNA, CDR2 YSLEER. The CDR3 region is CASSQWSGTGELFF. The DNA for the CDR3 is TGCGCCAGCAGCCAATGGTCGGGTACCGGGGAGCTGTTTTTT.

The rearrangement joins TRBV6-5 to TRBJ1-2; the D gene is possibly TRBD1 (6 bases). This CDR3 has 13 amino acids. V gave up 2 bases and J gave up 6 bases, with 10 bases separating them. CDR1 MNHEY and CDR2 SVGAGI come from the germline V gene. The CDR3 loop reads CASSYTYRDGYTF. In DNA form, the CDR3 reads TGTGCCAGCAGTTACACCTACAGGGATGGCTACACCTTC.

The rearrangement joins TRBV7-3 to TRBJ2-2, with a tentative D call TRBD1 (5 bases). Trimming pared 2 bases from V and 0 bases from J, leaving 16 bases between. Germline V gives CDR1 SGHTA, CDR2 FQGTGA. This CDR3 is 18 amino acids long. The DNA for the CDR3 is TGTGCCAGCAGCTTAGTTGTTGACAGCCTTTCGAACACCGGGGAGCTGTTTTTT. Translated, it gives CASSLVVDSLSNTGELFF. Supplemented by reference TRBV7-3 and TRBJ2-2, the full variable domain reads GAGVSQTPSNKVTEKGKYVELRCDPISGHTALYWYRQSLGQGPEFLIYFQGTGAADDSGLPNDRFFAVRPEGSVSTLKIQRTERGDSAVYLCASSLVVDSLSNTGELFFGEGSRLTVL.

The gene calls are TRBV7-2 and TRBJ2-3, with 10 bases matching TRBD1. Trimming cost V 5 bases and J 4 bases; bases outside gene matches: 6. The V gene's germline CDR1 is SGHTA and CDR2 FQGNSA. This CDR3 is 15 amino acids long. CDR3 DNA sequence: TGTGCCAGCAGCCCGGGACAGGGGCTCTCAGATACGCAGTATTTT. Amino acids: CASSPGQGLSDTQYF.

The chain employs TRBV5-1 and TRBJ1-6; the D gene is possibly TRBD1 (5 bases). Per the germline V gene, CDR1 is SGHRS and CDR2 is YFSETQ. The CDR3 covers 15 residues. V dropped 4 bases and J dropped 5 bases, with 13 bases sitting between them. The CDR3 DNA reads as TGCGCCAGCAGCGAAGAACAGGTGGATAATTCACCCCTCCACTTT. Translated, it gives CASSEEQVDNSPLHF.

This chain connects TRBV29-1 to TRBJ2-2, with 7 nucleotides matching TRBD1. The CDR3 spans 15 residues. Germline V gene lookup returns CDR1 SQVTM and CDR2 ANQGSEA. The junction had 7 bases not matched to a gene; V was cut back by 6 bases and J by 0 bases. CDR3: CSVTGDSANTGELFF. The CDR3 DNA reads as TGCAGCGTCACTGGGGACAGTGCGAACACCGGGGAGCTGTTTTTT.

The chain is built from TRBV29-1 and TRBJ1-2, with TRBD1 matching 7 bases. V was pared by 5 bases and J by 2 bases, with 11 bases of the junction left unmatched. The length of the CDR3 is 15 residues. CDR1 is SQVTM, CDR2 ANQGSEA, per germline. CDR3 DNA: TGCAGCGTTTCCGGGACAGCTAATTTCAACTATGGCTACACCTTC. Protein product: CSVSGTANFNYGYTF.

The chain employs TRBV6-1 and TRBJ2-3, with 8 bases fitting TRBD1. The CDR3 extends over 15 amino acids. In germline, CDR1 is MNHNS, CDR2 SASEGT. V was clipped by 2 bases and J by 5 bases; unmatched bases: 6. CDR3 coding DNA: TGTGCCAGCAGTGAACAGCAGGGGGCTCGAGATACGCAGTATTTT. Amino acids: CASSEQQGARDTQYF.

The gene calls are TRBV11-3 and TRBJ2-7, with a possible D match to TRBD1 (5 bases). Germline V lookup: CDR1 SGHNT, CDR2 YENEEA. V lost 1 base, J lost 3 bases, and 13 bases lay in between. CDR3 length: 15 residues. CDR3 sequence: CASSLGTGPFYEQYF. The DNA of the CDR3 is TGTGCCAGCAGCTTAGGAACAGGTCCATTCTACGAGCAGTACTTC.

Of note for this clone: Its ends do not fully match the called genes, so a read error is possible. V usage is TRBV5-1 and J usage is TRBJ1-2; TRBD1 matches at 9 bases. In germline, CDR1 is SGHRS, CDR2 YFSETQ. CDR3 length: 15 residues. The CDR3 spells CASSQGQGDSWGYPF. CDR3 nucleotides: TGCGCCAGCAGCCAGGGACAGGGCGATTCCTGGGGCTACCCCTTC.

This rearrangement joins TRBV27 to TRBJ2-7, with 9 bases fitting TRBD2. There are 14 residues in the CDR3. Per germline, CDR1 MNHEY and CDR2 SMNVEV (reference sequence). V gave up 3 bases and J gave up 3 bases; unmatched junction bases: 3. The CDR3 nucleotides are TGTGCCAGCAGTTTGCGGGAGGGTTTCTACGAGCAGTACTTC. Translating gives CASSLREGFYEQYF.

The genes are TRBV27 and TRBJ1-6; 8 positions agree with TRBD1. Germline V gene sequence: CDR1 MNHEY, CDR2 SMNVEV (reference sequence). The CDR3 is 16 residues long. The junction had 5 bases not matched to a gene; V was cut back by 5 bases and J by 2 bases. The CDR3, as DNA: TGTGCCAGCAGTGATCTACAGGGGGCCTATAATTCACCCCTCCACTTT. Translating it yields CASSDLQGAYNSPLHF.

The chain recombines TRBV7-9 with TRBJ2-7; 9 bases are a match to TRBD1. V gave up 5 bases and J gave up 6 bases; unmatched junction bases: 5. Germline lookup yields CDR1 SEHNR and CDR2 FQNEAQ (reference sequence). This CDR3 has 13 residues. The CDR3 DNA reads TGTGCCAGCAGCCCCAGGGACAGGGTCGAGCAGTACTTC. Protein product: CASSPRDRVEQYF.

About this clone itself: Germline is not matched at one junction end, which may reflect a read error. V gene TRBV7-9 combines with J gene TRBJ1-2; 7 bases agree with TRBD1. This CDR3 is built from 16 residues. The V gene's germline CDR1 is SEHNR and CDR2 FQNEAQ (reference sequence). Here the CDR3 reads CSSSKGQANPYYGYTF. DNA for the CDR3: TGTTCCAGCAGCAAAGGACAGGCCAACCCCTACTATGGCTACACCTTC.

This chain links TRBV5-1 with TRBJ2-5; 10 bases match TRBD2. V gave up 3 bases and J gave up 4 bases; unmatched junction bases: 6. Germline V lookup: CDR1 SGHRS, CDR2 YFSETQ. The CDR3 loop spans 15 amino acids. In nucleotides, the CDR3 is TGCGCCAGCAGCTCCCTAGCGGGAGCCGGAGAGACCCAGTACTTC. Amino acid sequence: CASSSLAGAGETQYF.

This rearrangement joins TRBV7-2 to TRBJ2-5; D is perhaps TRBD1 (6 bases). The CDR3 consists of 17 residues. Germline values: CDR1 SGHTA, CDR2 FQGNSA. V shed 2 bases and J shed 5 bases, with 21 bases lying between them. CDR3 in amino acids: CASSLWAPGTGHETQYF. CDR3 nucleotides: TGTGCCAGCAGCTTATGGGCCCCCGGGACGGGACATGAGACCCAGTACTTC.

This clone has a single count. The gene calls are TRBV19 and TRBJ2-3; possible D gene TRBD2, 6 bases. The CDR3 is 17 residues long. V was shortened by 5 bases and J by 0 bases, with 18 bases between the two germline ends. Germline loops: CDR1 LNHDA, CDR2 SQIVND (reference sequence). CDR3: CASSPRISGSSTDTQYF. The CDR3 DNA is TGTGCCAGTAGTCCCCGGATTAGCGGATCTAGCACAGATACGCAGTATTTT.

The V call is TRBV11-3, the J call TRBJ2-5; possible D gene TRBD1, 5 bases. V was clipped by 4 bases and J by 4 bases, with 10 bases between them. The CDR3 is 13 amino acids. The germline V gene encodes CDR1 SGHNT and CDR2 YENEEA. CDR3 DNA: TGTGCCAGCAGCTCCTTTAGGGGAGAGACCCAGTACTTC. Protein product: CASSSFRGETQYF. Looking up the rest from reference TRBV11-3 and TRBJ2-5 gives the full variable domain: EAGVVQSPRYKIIEKKQPVAFWCNPISGHNTLYWYLQNLGQGPELLIRYENEEAVDDSQLPKDRFSAERLKGVDSTLKIQPAELGDSAVYLCASSSFRGETQYFGPGTRLLVL.

CDR3 residues: CASNTGTWNTEAFF. CDR3 nucleotide sequence: TGTGCCAGCAACACCGGGACATGGAACACTGAAGCTTTCTTT. The chain couples TRBV7-8 to TRBJ1-1; maybe TRBD1 (6 bases). This CDR3 has 14 amino acids. The germline V and J ends were trimmed by 7 bases and 1 base, with 13 bases remaining between them. CDR1 SGHVS and CDR2 FQNEAQ come from the germline V gene.

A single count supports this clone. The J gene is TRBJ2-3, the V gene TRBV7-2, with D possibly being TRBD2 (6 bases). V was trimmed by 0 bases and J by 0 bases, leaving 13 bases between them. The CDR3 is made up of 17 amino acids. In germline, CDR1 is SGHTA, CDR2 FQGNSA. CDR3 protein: CASSLAPLAISTDTQYF. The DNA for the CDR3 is TGTGCCAGCAGCTTAGCTCCACTAGCTATTAGCACAGATACGCAGTATTTT. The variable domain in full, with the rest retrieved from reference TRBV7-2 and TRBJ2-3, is GAGVSQSPSNKVTEKGKDVELRCDPISGHTALYWYRQSLGQGLEFLIYFQGNSAPDKSGLPSDRFSAERTGGSVSTLTIQRTQQEDSAVYLCASSLAPLAISTDTQYFGPGTRLTVL.